This entry concerns a single TCR beta chain. A second PCR of 7 to 11 cycles used a sample-barcoded 5' primer and a J-beta primer mix. TCRdb redid the calling of the 5' RACE reads with MiXCR, one entry per CDR3 protein. The sample lists roughly 1.7 million distinct CDR3 sequences; approximately 32% were seen once. This entry comes from a study of blood T cells in healthy people across ages. This receptor was taken from a woman between 25 and 40 years old in good health. The sequenced sample consisted of blood.

CDR3 nucleotides: TGCGCCAGCAGCCAGGTCGGACTCCCTGCTTCCTCTGGAAACACCATATATTTT. Translated, it gives CASSQVGLPASSGNTIYF. The chain couples TRBV4-1 to TRBJ1-3; unclear D gene. The CDR3 has 18 amino acids. V was cut by 3 bases and J by 0 bases, with 18 bases left in between. The germline V gene has CDR1 MGHRA and CDR2 YSYEKL.